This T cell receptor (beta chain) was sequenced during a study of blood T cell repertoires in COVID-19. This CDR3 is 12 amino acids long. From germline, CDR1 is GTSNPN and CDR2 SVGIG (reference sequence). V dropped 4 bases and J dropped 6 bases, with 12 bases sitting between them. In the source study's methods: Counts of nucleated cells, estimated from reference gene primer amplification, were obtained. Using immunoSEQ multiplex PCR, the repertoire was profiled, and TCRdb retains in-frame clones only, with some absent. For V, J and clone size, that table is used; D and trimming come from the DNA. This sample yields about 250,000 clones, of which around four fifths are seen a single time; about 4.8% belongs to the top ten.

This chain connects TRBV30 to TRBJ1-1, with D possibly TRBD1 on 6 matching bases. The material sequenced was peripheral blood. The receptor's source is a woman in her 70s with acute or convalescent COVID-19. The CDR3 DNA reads TGTGCCTGGAACAGGGTTTGGGCTGAAGCTTTCTTT. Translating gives CAWNRVWAEAFF.